This TCR beta chain was observed in a study of OX40 agonist ivuxolimab in advanced cancers. At the level of the whole study: Ivuxolimab was an agonistic, fully human IgG2 monoclonal antibody directed against OX40 (CD134), a costimulatory receptor. The monotherapy dose-escalation portion (N ≈ 50 patients) of the phase I ivuxolimab trial is reported in the paper. Intravenous ivuxolimab was administered to patients every 2 weeks at six dose levels: 0.01, 0.1, 0.3, 1.5, 3 and 10 mg/kg. In the dose-escalation cohort, 75% to 90% of patients were male, and the mean age was 60 years with a range of about 20 to 80. Partial responses were achieved by three dose-escalation patients, of whom one had hepatocellular carcinoma and two had cutaneous melanoma. The point of sequencing TCRbeta in the periphery was to test whether ivuxolimab changed TCR sequence diversity and drove clonal T-cell expansion. Among the approximately 50 dose-escalation patients, some 20 had hepatocellular carcinoma, 15 or so melanoma, 9 renal cell carcinoma and 9 head and neck cancer. Prior anti-PD-1, anti-PD-L1 or anti-CTLA-4 therapy was permitted, and approximately 41% of dose-escalation patients had received checkpoint inhibitors.

Genomic DNA was extracted from sorted cells for sequencing of the TCRbeta CDR3 region. The immunoSEQ Assay was used for sequencing of TCRbeta CDR3 regions. Here the immuneACCESS table is served through TCRdb, limited to in-frame sequences with V and J called. Missing clones are a known gap in these copies; in checked studies unresolved V genes cover under half, and the rest lacks a known reason. Recorded for this sample are some 68,000 clones; roughly 90% of them occurred a single time. Jointly, the top ten make up around 0.93% of the sample. Relative to germline, V is missing 8 bases and J is missing 2 bases, with 12 bases of the junction outside any gene match. From a lookup of the germline V gene (reference sequence), CDR1 and CDR2 are LNHDA and SQIVND. Reading from cysteine to phenylalanine, the CDR3 counts 17 amino acids. Of the read, only the CDR3 DNA is kept; its 51 bases are in frame from base 1.

The full study reports these points: In the 0.1-3.0 mg/kg groups, partial responders had among the lowest normalized peripheral clonal expansion, particularly in CD8+ T cells. After ivuxolimab, CD8+ T cells had more expanded clones than CD4+ T cells on average. At doses of 0.1 to 3.0 mg/kg, clonal expansion of both CD4+ and CD8+ T cells in blood was seen between baseline and week 6. Antigen specificity was not determined for the clonally expanded peripheral T cells. Low levels of normalized T-cell clonal expansion were also seen in some nonresponding patients.

Patients with a history of autoimmune disease or receiving systemic immunosuppression were excluded from the trial. Peripheral blood for TCR sequencing was drawn from every dose cohort at baseline, at cycle 4 day 1 and at cycle 7 day 1. Samples were obtained from an open-label, multicenter, first-in-human phase I dose-escalation trial of ivuxolimab. Adults with locally advanced or metastatic melanoma, renal cell, hepatocellular, or head and neck squamous cell carcinoma were enrolled in the trial. Before TCR sequencing, CD4+ and CD8+ T cells were separately sorted from peripheral blood. Turning to this clone: Its antigen is unknown. The input lacks base qualities; no much larger clone sits a single base away.

This chain joins TRBV19 to TRBJ2-6, with 7 central nucleotides matching TRBD2. This sample comprised CD4+ or CD8+ T cells sorted from blood, obtained in a trial of the OX40 agonist ivuxolimab. This clonotype was sampled from an adult with an advanced solid tumor such as melanoma, head and neck, liver or kidney cancer. The nucleotide sequence is given as TGTGCCAGTCAGGCGGGAGTGCTGCGTCCTGGGGCCAACGTCCTGACTTTC. It is translated as CASQAGVLRPGANVLTF.